This T cell receptor (beta chain) originates from a study of Ad26.COV2.S vaccination and SARS-CoV-2 variants. Study-wide findings and caveats: It was reported that spike-specific CD8+ and CD4+ T cell responses were substantially broad after vaccination. It was vaccine recipients, not placebo recipients, who had the higher spike-specific TCR breadth. Placebo and vaccine recipients had non-spike TCR breadth that was similar.

This sample's treatment: roughly 19 received Ad26.COV2.S at low or high dose, single or two shots; roughly five received placebo; per-sample allocation not given. Samples analyzed were those drawn on day 63 after the first vaccine or placebo injection. Assay: immunoSEQ multiplex PCR; the TCRdb copy retains only in-frame clones and omits some. The table shows 360,000 or so clones, with around 89% occurring only once. Note on this clone: Its antigen remains unknown.

Germline CDR1 SGHAT, CDR2 FQNNGV. The CDR3 totals 13 residues. Trimming shortened V by 5 bases and J by 2 bases, and 9 bases separated the two germline ends. The specimen was peripheral blood, collected in a trial of Ad26.COV2.S vaccine versus placebo. The receptor comes from a person between 18 and 59 years old who received the Ad26.COV2.S COVID-19 vaccine or a placebo. V gene TRBV11-2 combines with J gene TRBJ2-5, with D tentatively TRBD2 (6 bases). CDR3 in amino acids: CASSKAGQETQYF. The CDR3, as DNA: TGTGCCAGCAGCAAGGCGGGGCAAGAGACCCAGTACTTC.